Presented here are 13 T cell receptor beta chains from one specimen sequenced in a study of CD8 T cells in ankylosing spondylitis. TCRdb recomputed calls from the 5' RACE reads with MiXCR, one row per CDR3 protein. The profile covers a few hundred thousand distinct CDR3 sequences, with roughly a quarter appearing a single time and 0.5% to 0.65% taken by the ten largest. The sequenced sample was blood, either unsorted or a sorted T cell fraction (not recorded which). These receptors came from a male donor with ankylosing spondylitis or in good health (not recorded which).

This chain connects TRBV5-1 to TRBJ1-2; D unclear. Per the germline V gene, CDR1 is SGHRS and CDR2 is YFSETQ. The ends were cut back, 0 bases at V and 0 bases at J, with 9 bases in the middle. CDR3 length: 15 residues. CDR3 in DNA: TGCGCCAGCAGCTTGGCAGCGACGGCTAACTATGGCTACACCTTC. This sequence encodes CASSLAATANYGYTF. The complete variable domain, with remaining parts taken from reference TRBV5-1 and TRBJ1-2, reads KAGVTQTPRYLIKTRGQQVTLSCSPISGHRSVSWYQQTPGQGLQFLFEYFSETQRNKGNFPGRFSGRQFSNSRSEMNVSTLELGDSALYLCASSLAATANYGYTFGSGTRLTVV.

The chain carries TRBV20-1 and TRBJ2-5; the match to TRBD2 covers 9 bases. J lost 1 base, V lost 8 bases, and 8 bases had no gene match. The CDR3 consists of 14 residues. Germline V gives CDR1 DFQATT, CDR2 SNEGSKA (reference sequence). CDR3: CSKVQRGAQETQYF. The CDR3 DNA is TGCAGTAAGGTTCAGCGGGGGGCCCAAGAGACCCAGTACTTC.

This clonotype was picked up many times. The chain carries TRBV6-5 and TRBJ2-1; D remains ambiguous. This CDR3 region has 14 residues. V was cut by 0 bases and J by 10 bases, with 13 bases left in between. Germline V gene sequence: CDR1 MNHEY, CDR2 SVGAGI. As DNA, the CDR3 is TGTGCCAGCAGTTACTCGCCCTCGACTTACGAGCAGTTCTTC. This sequence encodes CASSYSPSTYEQFF.

This chain links TRBV20-1 with TRBJ2-3; maybe TRBD1 (5 bases). The CDR3 has 13 amino acids. The germline V gene has CDR1 DFQATT and CDR2 SNEGSKA (reference sequence). Trimming stripped 3 bases from V and 6 bases from J, with 13 bases between. The CDR3 protein is CSARQGALDTQYF. CDR3 nucleotide sequence: TGCAGTGCTAGGCAAGGGGCATTGGATACGCAGTATTTT.

The table lists this clonotype with a few counts. This chain joins TRBV20-1 and TRBJ2-1; TRBD2 aligns across 7 bases. V was pared by 5 bases and J by 4 bases, with 11 bases of the junction left unmatched. CDR1 and CDR2 (germline): DFQATT, SNEGSKA (reference sequence). CDR3 length: 15 residues. The DNA for the CDR3 is TGCAGTGCTCATACTCCATCTAGCGGATACAATGAGCAGTTCTTC. Residues: CSAHTPSSGYNEQFF.

V is TRBV12-2 and J is TRBJ2-3. TRBV12-2 is recorded as a pseudogene. The CDR3 spans 14 residues. CDR3 region: CASRLRLDTDTQYF. CDR3 DNA sequence: TGTGCAAGTCGCTTACGTCTCGACACAGATACGCAGTATTTT.

The table lists this clonotype with many counts. The chain has TRBV20-1 and TRBJ2-7; TRBD1 aligns across 7 bases. With 1 base clipped from V and 0 bases from J, the junction kept 6 bases outside the gene matches. The CDR3 runs to 15 residues. The germline V gene encodes CDR1 DFQATT and CDR2 SNEGSKA (reference sequence). CDR3 protein: CSARGGQAISYEQYF. The CDR3 DNA follows: TGCAGTGCTAGAGGCGGACAGGCCATCTCCTACGAGCAGTACTTC.

This clonotype was seen many times. This rearrangement joins TRBV20-1 to TRBJ1-1; D is ambiguous. V gave up 0 bases and J gave up 0 bases, with 11 bases separating them. The germline CDR1 and CDR2 sequences are DFQATT and SNEGSKA (reference sequence). This CDR3 spans 15 amino acids. CDR3 nucleotide sequence: TGCAGTGCTAGAGATCAGGCGACGGTGAACACTGAAGCTTTCTTT. Translating gives CSARDQATVNTEAFF.

CDR3 DNA sequence: TGTGCCAGCAGTAACCTACTAGCGGGGGGGAAAGAGACCCAGTACTTC. Translation gives CASSNLLAGGKETQYF. The rearrangement uses TRBV12-3 or TRBV12-4 and TRBJ2-5; 13 bases agree with TRBD2. V lost 5 bases, J lost 3 bases, and 6 bases stayed unmatched. This CDR3 comprises 16 residues.

Only a few counts were recorded for this clonotype. This sequence joins TRBV20-1 and TRBJ2-1, with 7 bases fitting TRBD2. Germline V gives CDR1 DFQATT, CDR2 SNEGSKA (reference sequence). V trimming: 0 bases; J trimming: 4 bases; junction bases outside the gene matches: 9. The CDR3 totals 16 residues. The CDR3 region has the DNA TGCAGTGCTAGAGAAGATAGGACTAGTCCTTACAATGAGCAGTTCTTC. Translated: CSAREDRTSPYNEQFF.

This clonotype came up a few times. The chain employs TRBV12-3 or TRBV12-4 and TRBJ2-5, with 14 nucleotides matching TRBD2. V lost 5 bases and J lost 4; bases outside the gene matches: 3. This CDR3 is built from 15 residues. CDR3 DNA sequence: TGTGCCAGCAGTAGACTAGCGGGGGGGCCAGAGACCCAGTACTTC. Amino acid sequence: CASSRLAGGPETQYF.

This clonotype has at least ten counts. The gene calls are TRBV2 and TRBJ2-3, with D maybe TRBD2 (7 bases). Trimming removed 8 bases from V and 2 bases from J, with 20 bases in between. The CDR3 loop spans 16 amino acids. Per germline, CDR1 SNHLY and CDR2 FYNNEI. This CDR3 is CASGSPRGGYTDTQYF. The DNA for the CDR3 is TGTGCCAGCGGCTCCCCCAGGGGAGGGTACACAGATACGCAGTATTTT.

The rearrangement joins TRBV12-3 or TRBV12-4 to TRBJ2-1; D gene uncertain. This CDR3 spans 17 amino acids. Trimming removed 2 bases from V and 9 bases from J, with 23 bases in between. The CDR3 DNA is TGTGCCAGCAGTTTAATCGAGAGAGCTATACGGTTAGCTGAGCAGTTCTTC. As protein: CASSLIERAIRLAEQFF.